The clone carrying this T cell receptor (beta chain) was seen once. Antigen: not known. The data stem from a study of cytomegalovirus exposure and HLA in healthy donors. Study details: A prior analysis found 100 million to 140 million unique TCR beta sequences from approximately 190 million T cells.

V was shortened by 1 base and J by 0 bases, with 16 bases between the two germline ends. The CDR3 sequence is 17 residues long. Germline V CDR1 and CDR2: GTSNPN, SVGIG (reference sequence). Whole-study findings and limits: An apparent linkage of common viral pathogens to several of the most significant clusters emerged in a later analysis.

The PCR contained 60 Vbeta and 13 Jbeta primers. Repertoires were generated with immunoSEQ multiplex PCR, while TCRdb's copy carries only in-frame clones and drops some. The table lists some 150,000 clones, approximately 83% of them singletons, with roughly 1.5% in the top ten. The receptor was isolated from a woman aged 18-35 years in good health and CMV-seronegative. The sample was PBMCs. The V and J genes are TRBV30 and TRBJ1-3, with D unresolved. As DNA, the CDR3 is TGTGCCTGGAGTGACTTAAAGCGGGGATTCTCTGGAAACACCATATATTTT. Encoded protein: CAWSDLKRGFSGNTIYF.